The rows below give T cell receptor beta chains drawn from one sample of a study of response to subunit inactivated influenza vaccine. TCRdb used MiXCR to reprocess the RT-PCR reads, holding one entry per CDR3 protein. The data show about 570,000 distinct CDR3 sequences, roughly 12% seen once. The specimen comprised PBMCs from blood, sampled on the day of vaccination. Receptor source: a man over 45 who received an inactivated influenza vaccine. Each CDR3 is given with its conserved first and last residue. D genes are given only for firm matches. Only some rows state a clone size, as once, few, many or a class for expanded clones.

v_call	d_call	clone_size	j_call	cdr3_aa	cdr3_nt
TRBV6-2/TRBV6-3	-	many	TRBJ1-2	CASSYDTAIGYTF	TGTGCCAGCAGTTACGATACAGCAATCGGCTACACCTTC
TRBV7-2	-	-	TRBJ2-7	CASSLVSQGTYEQYF	TGTGCCAGCAGCTTAGTTTCCCAGGGAACCTACGAGCAGTACTTC
TRBV27	-	-	TRBJ2-7	CASRRPGRGEQYF	TGTGCCAGCAGACGTCCAGGACGTGGGGAGCAGTACTTC
TRBV29-1	TRBD1	few	TRBJ2-3	CSVFRGQGSTDTQYF	TGCAGCGTTTTTAGGGGGCAGGGCAGCACAGATACGCAGTATTTT
TRBV7-2	-	-	TRBJ2-2	CASSFYRGGTGELFF	TGTGCCAGCAGCTTCTACAGGGGAGGCACCGGGGAGCTGTTTTTT
TRBV5-1	-	-	TRBJ2-5	CASSPGHGIVSQETQYF	TGCGCCAGCAGCCCGGGACACGGGATCGTTTCCCAAGAGACCCAGTACTTC
TRBV4-3	TRBD2	many	TRBJ2-7	CASSQVYAGGSYEQYF	TGCGCCAGCAGCCAAGTCTACGCGGGAGGGTCCTACGAGCAGTACTTC
TRBV11-2	-	-	TRBJ2-3	CASSLVGFSGTQYF	TGTGCCAGCAGCTTAGTGGGGTTTAGTGGTACGCAGTATTTT
TRBV28	-	few	TRBJ1-1	CASSREWTEAFF	TGTGCCAGCTCGCGGGAGTGGACTGAAGCTTTCTTT
TRBV5-1	TRBD2	many	TRBJ2-5	CASSTGTVAGETQYF	TGCGCCAGCAGCACCGGGACTGTAGCGGGGGAGACCCAGTACTTC
TRBV5-8	-	-	TRBJ2-3	CASRKRKTTDTQYF	TGTGCCAGCAGGAAGCGGAAGACCACAGATACGCAGTATTTT
TRBV18	-	few	TRBJ2-3	CASSPLGGDPDTQYF	TGTGCCAGCTCACCACTAGGCGGGGATCCAGATACGCAGTATTTT
TRBV18	TRBD1	few	TRBJ1-1	CASSPQWTGEAFF	TGTGCCAGCTCACCTCAATGGACAGGGGAAGCTTTCTTT
TRBV6-2/TRBV6-3	-	-	TRBJ1-5	CASSSAGTFSQPQHF	TGTGCCAGCAGTTCCGCAGGCACATTCTCGCAGCCCCAGCATTTT
TRBV5-6	TRBD2	many	TRBJ2-3	CASSTTSVPDTQYF	TGTGCCAGCAGCACTACTAGCGTCCCAGATACGCAGTATTTT
TRBV7-2	TRBD1	-	TRBJ2-7	CASSTSTGIGEQYF	TGTGCCAGCAGCACCTCGACAGGGATCGGCGAGCAGTACTTC
TRBV11-3	-	-	TRBJ2-1	CASSTGMYNEQFF	TGTGCCAGCTCGACTGGTATGTACAATGAGCAGTTCTTC
TRBV7-3	TRBD2	-	TRBJ2-7	CTSSLTTTSGTHNEQYF	TGTACCAGCAGCTTAACGACCACTAGCGGGACCCACAATGAGCAGTACTTC
TRBV5-6	-	many	TRBJ2-3	CASSLKGTDTQYF	TGTGCCAGCAGCTTGAAAGGAACAGATACGCAGTATTTT
TRBV29-1	TRBD2	few	TRBJ2-1	CSVEGADPGLAGGSYNEQFF	TGCAGCGTTGAAGGGGCGGACCCGGGACTAGCGGGAGGATCCTACAATGAGCAGTTCTTC
TRBV9	TRBD1	-	TRBJ2-7	CASSVGTGTAYEQYF	TGTGCCAGCAGCGTAGGGACAGGGACAGCCTACGAGCAGTACTTC
TRBV6-2/TRBV6-3	-	once	TRBJ2-7	CASSIHGDKQYF	TGTGCCAGCAGCATCCACGGGGACAAGCAGTACTTC
TRBV4-3	TRBD2	many	TRBJ2-3	CASSQELAGGTDTQYF	TGCGCCAGCAGCCAAGAGCTAGCGGGAGGAACAGATACGCAGTATTTT
TRBV5-6	-	-	TRBJ2-3	CASSWDGEVWGTDTQYF	TGTGCCAGCAGCTGGGATGGGGAAGTGTGGGGCACAGATACGCAGTATTTT
TRBV7-9	-	-	TRBJ2-3	CASSSYRDTGTDTQYF	TGTGCCAGCAGCTCGTACCGGGACACAGGAACAGATACGCAGTATTTT
TRBV10-3	TRBD1	-	TRBJ2-7	CAISAPTGNEQYF	TGTGCCATCAGCGCCCCGACAGGGAACGAGCAGTACTTC
TRBV10-3	-	-	TRBJ2-2	CAIGKTDTGELFF	TGTGCCATCGGGAAGACAGACACCGGGGAGCTGTTTTTT
TRBV4-3	-	-	TRBJ1-6	CASSQARGFNSPLHF	TGCGCCAGCAGCCAAGCCCGAGGTTTTAATTCACCCCTCCACTTT
TRBV5-6	TRBD2	-	TRBJ2-1	CASSFRRGGRDEQFF	TGTGCCAGCAGCTTCCGGCGGGGGGGCAGAGATGAGCAGTTCTTC
TRBV28	TRBD2	-	TRBJ2-5	CASSPGTSGGAGSETQYF	TGTGCCAGCAGTCCCGGGACTAGCGGGGGGGCCGGATCTGAGACCCAGTACTTC
TRBV6-2/TRBV6-3	TRBD2	-	TRBJ2-5	CASSYPLAGEGLETQYF	TGTGCCAGCAGTTACCCCCTAGCGGGAGAAGGTTTGGAGACCCAGTACTTC
TRBV12-3/TRBV12-4	TRBD1	few	TRBJ2-2	CASTLWTGGAGTGELFF	TGTGCCAGCACCCTCTGGACAGGGGGCGCGGGCACCGGGGAGCTGTTTTTT
TRBV20-1	TRBD2	few	TRBJ2-2	CSARDGTSGNANTGELFF	TGCAGTGCTCGGGACGGGACTAGCGGGAACGCGAACACCGGGGAGCTGTTTTTT
TRBV7-9	-	-	TRBJ2-7	CASSFSTEQYF	TGTGCCAGCAGCTTCTCGACCGAGCAGTACTTC
TRBV3-1	TRBD1	-	TRBJ1-1	CASSYHDRGGTEAFF	TGTGCCAGCAGCTACCACGACAGGGGTGGGACTGAAGCTTTCTTT
TRBV20-1	-	-	TRBJ2-7	CSARSNSYEQYF	TGCAGTGCTAGATCGAACTCCTACGAGCAGTACTTC
TRBV7-9	-	-	TRBJ1-4	CASSLAPTNEKLFF	TGTGCCAGCAGCTTAGCTCCAACTAATGAAAAACTGTTTTTT
TRBV6-7	TRBD2	few	TRBJ2-7	CASTGLAGGSFSYEQYF	TGTGCCAGCACTGGACTAGCGGGGGGCAGCTTCTCCTACGAGCAGTACTTC
TRBV12-3/TRBV12-4	-	-	TRBJ2-7	CASSFHGDHGEQYF	TGTGCCAGCAGTTTTCACGGGGACCATGGAGAGCAGTACTTC
TRBV2	-	few	TRBJ2-3	CASRATSLTDTQYF	TGTGCCAGCAGAGCGACATCCCTCACAGATACGCAGTATTTT
TRBV20-1	-	few	TRBJ2-7	CSALKQGISWDLYEQYF	TGCAGTGCTTTAAAACAGGGTATCTCCTGGGATCTCTACGAGCAGTACTTC
TRBV5-6	TRBD2	-	TRBJ2-7	CASSKTSVSYEQYF	TGTGCCAGCAGCAAGACTAGCGTCTCCTACGAGCAGTACTTC
TRBV5-1	-	-	TRBJ2-2	CASSKTINTGELFF	TGCGCCAGCAGCAAGACTATTAACACCGGGGAGCTGTTTTTT
TRBV5-1	-	-	TRBJ1-4	CASSFQQGTNEKLFF	TGCGCCAGCAGCTTCCAACAGGGCACTAATGAAAAACTGTTTTTT
TRBV25-1	-	-	TRBJ1-3	CAASPFGNTIYF	TGTGCTGCGTCCCCCTTCGGAAACACCATATATTTT
TRBV4-3	-	many	TRBJ1-4	CASSQYRVGSEKLFF	TGCGCCAGCAGCCAATACAGGGTTGGGAGTGAAAAACTGTTTTTT
TRBV27	-	few	TRBJ2-3	CASSHARAASTDTQYF	TGTGCCAGCAGCCACGCCCGGGCCGCAAGCACAGATACGCAGTATTTT
TRBV6-2/TRBV6-3	TRBD1	once	TRBJ2-7	CACGTGAINEQYF	TGTGCCTGCGGGACAGGGGCCATCAACGAGCAGTACTTC
TRBV5-1	TRBD2	few	TRBJ2-7	CASSLELAGVHEQYF	TGCGCCAGCAGCTTGGAATTAGCGGGAGTGCACGAGCAGTACTTC
TRBV6-1	TRBD1	-	TRBJ1-6	CASSPRDRSNSPLHF	TGTGCCAGCAGTCCCCGGGACAGAAGTAATTCACCCCTCCACTTT
TRBV4-3	-	-	TRBJ1-1	CASSLYWNMNTEAFF	TGCGCCAGCAGTCTCTACTGGAACATGAACACTGAAGCTTTCTTT
TRBV20-1	-	few	TRBJ2-7	CSARRGSGSEEQYF	TGCAGTGCTAGAAGGGGGTCAGGGTCGGAAGAGCAGTACTTC
TRBV4-2	-	-	TRBJ1-6	CASTHLGGQRYNSPLHF	TGTGCCAGCACCCACCTCGGCGGACAGCGGTATAATTCACCCCTCCACTTT
TRBV28	TRBD2	many	TRBJ2-3	CASSLDPGTSGGRSQYF	TGTGCCAGCAGTTTAGACCCTGGGACTAGCGGGGGGAGGTCGCAGTATTTT
TRBV3-1	-	many	TRBJ2-5	CASSHGGGFEVGETQYF	TGTGCCAGCAGCCATGGGGGGGGCTTCGAAGTGGGAGAGACCCAGTACTTC